The 3 T cell receptor beta chains in this list originate from one sample, sequenced in a study of CD8+ T cells in alopecia areata. Sequencing templates came from extracted RNA that was reverse transcribed into cDNA. TCRdb keeps only in-frame clones here, not all; method: immunoSEQ multiplex PCR. This sample carries some 16,000 clones, about 61% of them seen once, and the ten largest clones take approximately 13%. Collection of lesional scalp punch biopsies and peripheral blood was performed in alopecia areata patients. Sequencing input: skin. These receptor sequences come from a human donor with alopecia areata.

This clone has only a few counts. The chain uses TRBV2 and TRBJ1-4; 9 nucleotides match TRBD1. Losses at the gene ends were 6 bases for V and 7 bases for J; bases not matched to a gene: 6. This CDR3 comprises 14 residues. CDR1 and CDR2 from the germline V gene are SNHLY and FYNNEI. The CDR3 DNA reads TGTGCCAGCAGGGACACAGGGGGCGGTGAAAAACTGTTTTTT. It is translated as CASRDTGGGEKLFF.

By its share, this clone is medium-sized. V usage is TRBV5-1 and J usage is TRBJ2-7; TRBD1 matches at 12 bases. This CDR3 has 16 residues. Trimming removed 4 bases from V and 7 bases from J; junction bases left unmatched: 12. The germline CDR1 and CDR2 sequences are SGHRS and YFSETQ. CDR3 sequence reads: CASSLNPGQGAREQYF. CDR3 DNA: TGCGCCAGCAGCCTTAATCCGGGACAGGGGGCGAGGGAGCAGTACTTC.

The chain has TRBV25-1 and TRBJ2-1; the D is unclear. CDR1 and CDR2 (germline): MGHDK, SYGVNS. V lost 2 bases and J 9 bases, leaving 8 bases between the germline ends. The CDR3 is made up of 12 amino acids. The CDR3 protein is CASSEQLFEQFF. CDR3 DNA: TGTGCCAGCAGTGAACAGCTTTTTGAGCAGTTCTTC.